These T cell receptor beta chains were read from a single sample in a study of CD8 T cells in ankylosing spondylitis. A single record per CDR3 protein comes from TCRdb applying MiXCR to the 5' RACE reads. The sample includes more than 200,000 distinct CDR3 sequences, 20% to 30% of them seen just once. Sequences were obtained from blood, either unsorted or a sorted T cell fraction (not recorded which). These TCRs come from a male donor with ankylosing spondylitis or in good health (not recorded which). The CDR3 runs from the conserved cysteine through the conserved F or W. The D gene is left open where the match is weak. Part of the rows lack a size; the others show once, few, many or a class for expanded clones.

D	V	length	J	size	CDR3	DNA
TRBD2	TRBV20-1	14	TRBJ2-7	NA	CSARDGMGGYEQYF	TGCAGTGCTAGAGATGGTATGGGGGGGTACGAGCAGTACTTC
NA	TRBV12-3/TRBV12-4	13	TRBJ2-2	many	CASSFRTAGELFF	TGTGCCAGCAGTTTTCGCACAGCCGGGGAGCTGTTTTTT
TRBD1	TRBV10-2	14	TRBJ2-5	few	CASRGQGALETQYF	TGCGCCAGCAGGGGACAGGGGGCGTTGGAGACCCAGTACTTC
TRBD2	TRBV7-6	15	TRBJ2-1	once	CASSLAPAGADEQFF	TGTGCCAGCAGCTTAGCGCCAGCGGGGGCTGATGAGCAGTTCTTC
NA	TRBV29-1	13	TRBJ2-2	NA	CSVAGHNTGELFF	TGCAGCGTCGCGGGACACAACACCGGGGAGCTGTTTTTT
TRBD2	TRBV12-3/TRBV12-4	15	TRBJ2-2	NA	CASSLGLAWAGELFF	TGTGCCAGCAGTCTGGGACTAGCGTGGGCCGGGGAGCTGTTTTTT
TRBD2	TRBV10-1	15	TRBJ2-3	NA	CASMRGSGRTDTQYF	TGCGCCAGCATGCGGGGGAGCGGCCGCACAGATACGCAGTATTTT
TRBD1	TRBV11-2	13	TRBJ1-1	many	CASSSDRAPEAFF	TGTGCCAGCAGCTCGGACAGGGCCCCTGAAGCTTTCTTT
NA	TRBV10-3	14	TRBJ2-7	NA	CAISPGAGRSEQYF	TGTGCCATCAGCCCGGGGGCAGGCCGATCCGAGCAGTACTTC
NA	TRBV20-1	13	TRBJ2-3	many	CSARSLGTDTQYF	TGCAGTGCTAGGTCGCTAGGAACAGATACGCAGTATTTT
NA	TRBV28	13	TRBJ2-1	NA	CASSFRGRDEQFF	TGTGCCAGCAGTTTTAGGGGTAGGGATGAGCAGTTCTTC
NA	TRBV5-1	13	TRBJ2-1	many	CASSTGTNNEQFF	TGCGCCAGCAGCACGGGGACCAACAATGAGCAGTTCTTC
NA	TRBV29-1	12	TRBJ1-1	few	CSVDGGDTEAFF	TGCAGCGTAGATGGAGGGGACACTGAAGCTTTCTTT
TRBD1	TRBV7-7	14	TRBJ2-7	NA	CASSAGTGVGEQYF	TGTGCTAGCAGCGCCGGGACAGGGGTCGGCGAGCAGTACTTC
NA	TRBV27	17	TRBJ2-3	few	CASSPPRTRSSTDTQYF	TGTGCCAGCAGTCCCCCCCGGACACGATCTAGCACAGATACGCAGTATTTT
NA	TRBV15	14	TRBJ2-3	many	CATSPGGSTDTQYF	TGTGCCACCTCTCCGGGGGGCAGCACAGATACGCAGTATTTT
NA	TRBV5-5	16	TRBJ2-3	few	CASSLDGAGSTDTQYF	TGTGCCAGCAGCCTTGACGGGGCGGGAAGCACAGATACGCAGTATTTT
NA	TRBV29-1	13	TRBJ2-5	few	CSVEAGDQETQYF	TGCAGCGTTGAAGCGGGGGACCAAGAGACCCAGTACTTC
NA	TRBV3-1	16	TRBJ2-3	few	CASSQDYGGSTDTQYF	TGTGCCAGCAGCCAAGATTATGGGGGGAGCACAGATACGCAGTATTTT
TRBD2	TRBV18	15	TRBJ2-1	NA	CASSHSLAGLGEQFF	TGTGCCAGCTCGCATTCACTAGCGGGGCTCGGTGAGCAGTTCTTC
NA	TRBV14	12	TRBJ1-2	many	CASSRGSYGYTF	TGTGCCAGCAGCCGTGGGTCCTATGGCTACACCTTC
NA	TRBV10-3	15	TRBJ1-6	NA	CAISVGTENVSPLHF	TGTGCCATCAGTGTGGGGACGGAGAACGTTTCACCCCTCCACTTT
TRBD2	TRBV29-1	16	TRBJ2-3	many	CSSTSGGGRWTDTQYF	TGCAGCTCCACTAGCGGGGGGGGACGGTGGACAGATACGCAGTATTTT
NA	TRBV20-1	15	TRBJ2-3	few	CSAIRYLGAQDTQYF	TGCAGTGCTATTCGCTATCTGGGGGCGCAAGATACGCAGTATTTT
NA	TRBV5-1	13	TRBJ2-3	NA	CASSLDNTDTQYF	TGCGCCAGCAGCTTGGACAACACAGATACGCAGTATTTT
TRBD2	TRBV7-2	17	TRBJ2-3	many	CASRPGLAGPSTDTQYF	TGTGCCAGCAGACCAGGACTAGCGGGGCCTAGCACAGATACGCAGTATTTT
TRBD2	TRBV12-3/TRBV12-4	13	TRBJ2-4	NA	CASSPSSGGAWYF	TGTGCCAGCAGTCCCTCCAGCGGGGGGGCGTGGTACTTC
NA	TRBV12-1	20	TRBJ2-1	NA	CASSFDGASGDPWNYNEQSF	TGTGCCAGCAGCTTTGATGGAGCTAGCGGGGACCCTTGGAATTACAATGAGCAGTCCTTC
TRBD1	TRBV6-1	16	TRBJ1-6	NA	CAKNHRGRRGNSPLHF	TGTGCCAAAAACCACAGGGGCCGAAGGGGTAATTCACCCCTCCACTTT
TRBD2	TRBV29-1	10	TRBJ2-1	many	CSAGRGEQFF	TGCAGCGCCGGGAGGGGTGAGCAGTTCTTC
NA	TRBV12-3/TRBV12-4	14	TRBJ2-7	NA	CASSGDVLPYEQYF	TGTGCCAGCAGTGGGGACGTTTTACCCTACGAGCAGTACTTC
NA	TRBV12-3/TRBV12-4	14	TRBJ2-7	few	CASSLAGALYEQYF	TGTGCCAGCAGTTTAGCGGGGGCCCTCTACGAGCAGTACTTC
TRBD2	TRBV4-2	14	TRBJ2-3	NA	CASSQLASGDTQYF	TGTGCCAGCAGCCAACTGGCTAGCGGGGATACGCAGTATTTT
TRBD1	TRBV20-1	14	TRBJ2-5	many	CSARDLHRGETQYF	TGCAGTGCTAGAGATCTCCACAGGGGGGAGACCCAGTACTTC